Listed below are T cell receptor beta chains from one sample, sequenced in a study of cytomegalovirus exposure and HLA in healthy donors. Generated by immunoSEQ multiplex PCR, the TCRdb table keeps only in-frame clones and is missing some. The sample gives about 150,000 clones, around 75% of which show up once; 3% to 3.5% is in the top ten. The specimen sequenced was PBMCs. These receptors came from a male donor in good health and CMV-seronegative. Both conserved end residues are part of each CDR3. Fields, in order: V gene, clone size, J gene, D gene, CDR3 protein, CDR3 DNA. D genes are given only for firm matches. Clone size is shown for a subset of rows, as once, few, many or a class of expanded clone.

v_call: TRBV5-1; clone_size: NA; j_call: TRBJ2-1; d_call: NA; cdr3_aa: CASSEGGSYNEQFF; cdr3_nt: TGCGCCAGCAGCGAGGGCGGATCCTACAATGAGCAGTTCTTC
v_call: TRBV27; clone_size: NA; j_call: TRBJ1-5; d_call: TRBD1; cdr3_aa: CASSPYTGTGNQPQHF; cdr3_nt: TGTGCCAGCAGTCCGTACACAGGGACAGGCAATCAGCCCCAGCATTTT
v_call: TRBV28; clone_size: NA; j_call: TRBJ2-7; d_call: NA; cdr3_aa: CASSFGLAAYEQYF; cdr3_nt: TGTGCCAGCAGTTTCGGGTTAGCGGCCTACGAGCAGTACTTC
v_call: TRBV27; clone_size: NA; j_call: TRBJ2-7; d_call: NA; cdr3_aa: CASSSRGDPYEQYF; cdr3_nt: TGTGCCAGCAGCTCCAGGGGAGATCCCTACGAGCAGTACTTC
v_call: TRBV9; clone_size: NA; j_call: TRBJ2-3; d_call: TRBD2; cdr3_aa: CASSAGLAADTQYF; cdr3_nt: TGTGCCAGCAGCGCGGGACTAGCGGCAGATACGCAGTATTTT
v_call: TRBV5-1; clone_size: few; j_call: TRBJ2-2; d_call: NA; cdr3_aa: CASSLTPPGANTGELFF; cdr3_nt: TGCGCCAGCAGTCTAACCCCCCCGGGGGCGAACACCGGGGAGCTGTTTTTT
v_call: TRBV28; clone_size: few; j_call: TRBJ1-5; d_call: TRBD1; cdr3_aa: CASSFQTGVDQPQHF; cdr3_nt: TGTGCCAGCAGTTTTCAGACAGGGGTGGATCAGCCCCAGCATTTT
v_call: TRBV28; clone_size: once; j_call: TRBJ2-7; d_call: NA; cdr3_aa: CASSLWGSEGYEQYF; cdr3_nt: TGTGCCAGCAGTTTATGGGGGAGTGAAGGGTACGAGCAGTACTTC
v_call: TRBV6-5; clone_size: NA; j_call: TRBJ2-7; d_call: NA; cdr3_aa: CASSNGPGTYEQYF; cdr3_nt: TGTGCCAGCAGCAATGGCCCAGGGACCTACGAGCAGTACTTC
v_call: TRBV2; clone_size: NA; j_call: TRBJ2-5; d_call: TRBD2; cdr3_aa: CASSGGLAVQETQYF; cdr3_nt: TGTGCCAGCAGCGGAGGACTAGCGGTCCAAGAGACCCAGTACTTC
v_call: TRBV7-9; clone_size: NA; j_call: TRBJ1-4; d_call: NA; cdr3_aa: CASSLEAGLGELFF; cdr3_nt: TGTGCCAGCAGCTTAGAGGCGGGATTGGGGGAACTGTTTTTT
v_call: TRBV7-9; clone_size: NA; j_call: TRBJ1-4; d_call: NA; cdr3_aa: CASSWVESGRATNEKLFF; cdr3_nt: TGTGCCAGCAGCTGGGTAGAATCTGGGCGTGCAACTAATGAAAAACTGTTTTTT
v_call: TRBV6-5; clone_size: NA; j_call: TRBJ2-1; d_call: NA; cdr3_aa: CASRLTRSSYNEQFF; cdr3_nt: TGTGCCAGCAGATTGACTAGGAGCTCCTACAATGAGCAGTTCTTC
v_call: TRBV21-1; clone_size: once; j_call: TRBJ2-1; d_call: NA; cdr3_aa: CASSVPGLAGGQSSYNEQFF; cdr3_nt: TGTGCCAGCAGCGTGCCGGGACTAGCGGGGGGGCAGAGCTCCTACAATGAGCAGTTCTTC
v_call: TRBV20-1; clone_size: NA; j_call: TRBJ1-6; d_call: NA; cdr3_aa: CSASTRSPLHF; cdr3_nt: TGCAGTGCTAGCACCCGGTCACCCCTCCACTTT
v_call: TRBV6-5; clone_size: NA; j_call: TRBJ1-5; d_call: TRBD1; cdr3_aa: CASKQGSSNQPQHF; cdr3_nt: TGTGCCAGCAAACAGGGGTCTAGCAATCAGCCCCAGCATTTT
v_call: TRBV7-9; clone_size: NA; j_call: TRBJ2-1; d_call: NA; cdr3_aa: CASSLPLGGEQFF; cdr3_nt: TGTGCCAGCAGCTTACCCCTTGGGGGGGAGCAGTTCTTC
v_call: TRBV9; clone_size: NA; j_call: TRBJ2-7; d_call: TRBD1; cdr3_aa: CASSVSGGEQYF; cdr3_nt: TGTGCCAGCAGCGTATCAGGGGGCGAGCAGTACTTC
v_call: TRBV10-3; clone_size: NA; j_call: TRBJ2-7; d_call: NA; cdr3_aa: CAISGLAGSYEQYF; cdr3_nt: TGTGCCATCAGTGGTTTGGCGGGGTCCTACGAGCAGTACTTC
v_call: TRBV6-5; clone_size: NA; j_call: TRBJ2-1; d_call: NA; cdr3_aa: CASSIEAAYNEQFF; cdr3_nt: TGTGCCAGCTCCATAGAGGCGGCTTACAATGAGCAGTTCTTC
v_call: TRBV13; clone_size: once; j_call: TRBJ2-7; d_call: TRBD1; cdr3_aa: CASSSRDRSYEQYF; cdr3_nt: TGTGCCAGCAGCTCCCGGGACAGGTCCTACGAGCAGTACTTC
v_call: TRBV4-1; clone_size: NA; j_call: TRBJ2-7; d_call: TRBD2; cdr3_aa: CASSPTPLAGSYEQYF; cdr3_nt: TGCGCCAGCAGCCCGACCCCACTAGCGGGCTCCTACGAGCAGTACTTC
v_call: TRBV28; clone_size: few; j_call: TRBJ2-7; d_call: NA; cdr3_aa: CASSLTVAGSYEQYF; cdr3_nt: TGTGCCAGCAGTTTGACGGTAGCCGGCTCCTACGAGCAGTACTTC
v_call: TRBV19; clone_size: NA; j_call: TRBJ2-5; d_call: TRBD1; cdr3_aa: CASSSTGSGTQYF; cdr3_nt: TGTGCCAGTAGTTCGACAGGGTCGGGGACCCAGTACTTC
v_call: TRBV7-9; clone_size: NA; j_call: TRBJ1-1; d_call: NA; cdr3_aa: CASSSKRGLNTEAFF; cdr3_nt: TGTGCCAGCAGCTCAAAGCGGGGGTTGAACACTGAAGCTTTCTTT
v_call: TRBV27; clone_size: NA; j_call: TRBJ2-3; d_call: NA; cdr3_aa: CASSFGGDTQYF; cdr3_nt: TGTGCCAGCAGTTTTGGCGGAGATACGCAGTATTTT
v_call: TRBV30; clone_size: NA; j_call: TRBJ2-7; d_call: TRBD2; cdr3_aa: CAWSVRGGGGYEQYF; cdr3_nt: TGTGCCTGGAGTGTACGAGGCGGGGGAGGCTACGAGCAGTACTTC
v_call: TRBV19; clone_size: NA; j_call: TRBJ2-1; d_call: NA; cdr3_aa: CASSIEGVKQFF; cdr3_nt: TGTGCCAGTAGTATAGAAGGGGTAAAGCAGTTCTTC
v_call: TRBV7-3; clone_size: NA; j_call: TRBJ2-6; d_call: NA; cdr3_aa: CASSRFLGPSGANVLTF; cdr3_nt: TGTGCCAGCAGCCGATTTTTGGGGCCCTCTGGGGCCAACGTCCTGACTTTC
v_call: TRBV19; clone_size: NA; j_call: TRBJ2-1; d_call: TRBD2; cdr3_aa: CASRGGWGTTYNEQFF; cdr3_nt: TGTGCCAGTAGGGGGGGGTGGGGTACGACCTACAATGAGCAGTTCTTC
v_call: TRBV5-1; clone_size: NA; j_call: TRBJ1-1; d_call: NA; cdr3_aa: CASSFRGRNTEAFF; cdr3_nt: TGCGCCAGCAGCTTTCGGGGGAGGAACACTGAAGCTTTCTTT
v_call: TRBV18; clone_size: NA; j_call: TRBJ1-3; d_call: NA; cdr3_aa: CASSTTDSGNTIYF; cdr3_nt: TGTGCCAGCTCAACGACAGATTCTGGAAACACCATATATTTT
v_call: TRBV29-1; clone_size: NA; j_call: TRBJ2-1; d_call: TRBD1; cdr3_aa: CSVEDAAGGSYEQFF; cdr3_nt: TGCAGCGTTGAAGATGCGGCAGGGGGTTCGTATGAGCAGTTCTTC
v_call: TRBV9; clone_size: NA; j_call: TRBJ2-7; d_call: TRBD2; cdr3_aa: CASSPRRGGDYEQYF; cdr3_nt: TGTGCCAGCAGCCCACGAAGGGGAGGGGACTACGAGCAGTACTTC
v_call: TRBV5-8; clone_size: NA; j_call: TRBJ2-7; d_call: TRBD1; cdr3_aa: CASSFGDGDRGYEQYF; cdr3_nt: TGTGCCAGCAGCTTTGGCGATGGGGACAGGGGCTACGAGCAGTACTTC
v_call: TRBV5-6; clone_size: NA; j_call: TRBJ1-2; d_call: NA; cdr3_aa: CASSLKVGTAFRFTF; cdr3_nt: TGTGCCAGCAGCTTGAAGGTCGGTACGGCGTTCAGGTTCACCTTC
v_call: TRBV6-5; clone_size: NA; j_call: TRBJ1-1; d_call: NA; cdr3_aa: CASRRVVRNFEAFF; cdr3_nt: TGTGCCAGCAGGAGGGTCGTCAGAAACTTTGAAGCTTTCTTT
v_call: TRBV5-5; clone_size: NA; j_call: TRBJ1-6; d_call: NA; cdr3_aa: CASSGAARVLRPQSPLHF; cdr3_nt: TGTGCCAGCAGCGGAGCGGCGAGGGTTTTACGTCCGCAATCACCCCTCCACTTT
v_call: TRBV6-8; clone_size: once; j_call: TRBJ2-7; d_call: TRBD1; cdr3_aa: CASSDPGQTYEQYF; cdr3_nt: TGTGCCAGCAGTGACCCGGGACAGACCTACGAGCAGTACTTC
v_call: TRBV28; clone_size: few; j_call: TRBJ1-5; d_call: NA; cdr3_aa: CASTRTPSGNQPQHF; cdr3_nt: TGTGCCAGCACCAGGACACCATCGGGCAATCAGCCCCAGCATTTT
v_call: TRBV5-8; clone_size: NA; j_call: TRBJ2-1; d_call: TRBD2; cdr3_aa: CASSLIGAGGPNEQFF; cdr3_nt: TGTGCCAGCAGCTTGATTGGGGCGGGAGGGCCAAATGAGCAGTTCTTC
v_call: TRBV7-2; clone_size: once; j_call: TRBJ2-1; d_call: TRBD2; cdr3_aa: CASSSASAGGNEQFF; cdr3_nt: TGTGCCAGCAGTTCCGCCTCAGCGGGGGGCAATGAGCAGTTCTTC
v_call: TRBV28; clone_size: NA; j_call: TRBJ2-7; d_call: NA; cdr3_aa: CASSQIWAGRSYEQYF; cdr3_nt: TGTGCCAGCAGTCAGATATGGGCAGGGCGTTCCTACGAGCAGTACTTC
v_call: TRBV18; clone_size: NA; j_call: TRBJ1-3; d_call: TRBD1; cdr3_aa: CASSPPSFTGGASGNTIYF; cdr3_nt: TGTGCCAGCTCACCACCGAGCTTTACAGGGGGCGCATCTGGAAACACCATATATTTT
v_call: TRBV28; clone_size: NA; j_call: TRBJ2-7; d_call: TRBD2; cdr3_aa: CASSPPGLVVHEQYF; cdr3_nt: TGTGCCAGCAGTCCCCCCGGACTAGTCGTCCACGAGCAGTACTTC
v_call: TRBV7-9; clone_size: NA; j_call: TRBJ1-2; d_call: NA; cdr3_aa: CASSLGGTVGYTF; cdr3_nt: TGTGCCAGCAGCTTGGGAGGGACGGTTGGCTACACCTTC
v_call: TRBV11-1; clone_size: NA; j_call: TRBJ2-2; d_call: NA; cdr3_aa: CASRTENTGELFF; cdr3_nt: TGTGCCAGCAGGACAGAGAACACCGGGGAGCTGTTTTTT
v_call: TRBV7-2; clone_size: few; j_call: TRBJ1-2; d_call: TRBD1; cdr3_aa: CASSSQGAGDYGYTF; cdr3_nt: TGTGCCAGCAGCTCACAGGGGGCGGGGGACTATGGCTACACCTTC
v_call: TRBV7-3; clone_size: NA; j_call: TRBJ1-1; d_call: TRBD1; cdr3_aa: CASSVHGQAGTEAFF; cdr3_nt: TGTGCCAGCAGCGTACACGGACAGGCGGGGACTGAAGCTTTCTTT